This T cell receptor beta chain emerged from a study of STAT3 mutations in large granular lymphocyte leukemia. Study-wide findings and caveats: In several patients, dominant TCR clone burden exceeded STAT3 mutant burden, suggesting STAT3 mutation arose secondarily. Variable sampling intervals and differing treatment regimens complicated linking therapy response to TCR clonal burden changes. In T-cell large granular lymphocyte leukemia, about half of patients showed multiple immunodominant subclonotypes. In some patients, a small highly pathogenic clone possibly went undetected.

Only a few counts were recorded for this clone. Its specificity is not known. Each sample's TCRbeta library yielded on average about 38,000 productive templates. Produced via immunoSEQ multiplex PCR; TCRdb's table is partial and in-frame only. This sample carries about 3,300 clones, roughly 45% of them seen once, and the ten largest clones take 55%. This receptor was taken from a man between 45 and 60 years old with T-cell large granular lymphocyte leukemia. Some clones in this sample may be carry-over from other donors' samples. The source material was peripheral blood mononuclear cells.

CDR3 nucleotide sequence: TGTGCCAGCAGCGGCACCGGACAGGGTTATGAGCAGTTCTTC. Translated: CASSGTGQGYEQFF. This chain connects TRBV9 to TRBJ2-1, with 8 bases lining up with TRBD1. This CDR3 has 14 amino acids. The trim removed 3 bases at V and 8 bases at J, leaving 7 bases unmatched. Germline V gene data show CDR1 as SGDLS and CDR2 as YYNGEE.